Sequencing of this T cell receptor beta chain was carried out in a study of tumor and adjacent non-tumor tissue in lung cancer. The length of the CDR3 is 13 residues. From germline, CDR1 is MNHEY and CDR2 SVGEGT. The ends were cut back, 0 bases at V and 10 bases at J, with 10 bases in the middle. Three rounds of nested PCR, following a modified ARM-PCR protocol, produced the TCRbeta library. One entry per CDR3 protein results from TCRdb running MiXCR on the multiplex PCR reads. Of under 150,000 distinct CDR3 sequences listed, approximately 64% are singletons. RNA was extracted from bulk tissue without any cell sorting.

The sequence derives from a man in his sixties with small cell lung cancer. This chain connects TRBV6-2 or TRBV6-3 to TRBJ2-1, with D unresolved. The sequenced material came from lung tumor tissue. The CDR3 spells CASSYSRIMEQFF. In DNA form, the CDR3 reads TGTGCCAGCAGTTACTCGAGGATTATGGAGCAGTTCTTC.